This record looks at one T cell receptor (beta chain) sequence and its context. What it binds is unknown. Sequencing libraries for TCR beta were prepared with iRepertoire HTBI primers and Arm-PCR of CDR3 regions. One entry per CDR3 protein results from TCRdb running MiXCR on the multiplex PCR reads. The table lists some 300,000 distinct CDR3 sequences, more than 20% of them singletons. Per the germline V gene, CDR1 is SNHLY and CDR2 is FYNNEI. Trimming took 2 bases from V and 3 from J, leaving 10 bases between them. The CDR3 is made up of 14 amino acids. Time point here: persistent/refractory GD, antithyroid drugs over 5 years with positive TRAb. Making the TCR library involved RNA that had been extracted from PBMCs. The patients were enrolled through endocrinology in Xi'an, China. The data originate from a study of regulatory T cells in long-lasting Graves disease. Study outcomes and limitations: Not thyroid tissue but only peripheral blood was studied. Persistent patients shared more public clonotypes (over 2,500) than new patients (approximately 970). Results may be inaccurate due to the small sample size.

Here the sequenced sample was peripheral blood mononuclear cells (PBMCs), taken when the disease was refractory, from a patient treated with antithyroid drugs. The chain joins TRBV2 to TRBJ1-2; TRBD1 might be the D (5 bases). The TCR originated in a female donor with Graves disease. CDR3 DNA sequence: TGTGCCAGCAGTGAACTTGCCAGGGACTATGGCTACACCTTC. This encodes CASSELARDYGYTF.